Below, one T cell receptor beta chain is given with its context. No antigen is known for it. Germline and junction disagree at one end, which may indicate a read error. No cell sorting was done before RNA was extracted from the tissue. The CDR3 is 16 amino acids. The germline CDR1 and CDR2 sequences are DFQATT and SNEGSKA (reference sequence). Three rounds of nested PCR, following a modified ARM-PCR protocol, produced the TCRbeta library. TCRdb ran MiXCR on the multiplex PCR reads and lists one entry per CDR3 protein. The table records about 110,000 distinct CDR3 sequences, roughly 80% of them present only once. The data were taken from a study of tumor and adjacent non-tumor tissue in lung cancer. Background on the study: Aged 31 to 76 years, patients included roughly eleven men and a few women with stage I to III disease.

Findings of the study overall: Compared with tumor, normal lung showed significantly lower TCR diversity.

The sample consisted of lung tumor tissue. The rearrangement joins TRBV20-1 to TRBJ2-5; 11 bases map to TRBD2. This receptor was identified in a woman aged 55-70 years with non-small cell lung cancer. CDR3 coding DNA: TGCAGTGCTAGAGATTTGACTAGCGGGAAGTGGGAGACCCTGTACTTC. Its translation: CSARDLTSGKWETLYF.